What follows describes a single TCR beta chain. Its target is unknown. This specimen belongs to a study of T cell responses to AZD1222 COVID-19 vaccine. Produced via immunoSEQ multiplex PCR; TCRdb's table is partial and in-frame only. The table lists about 160,000 clones, 90% to 95% of them singletons. Study-level findings and limits: Nearly half of the spike-specific TCRs reportedly recognize variant regions that carry no mutations. Among AZD1222 vaccinees, only six were seropositive at baseline.

Germline CDR1 SGHAT, CDR2 FQNNGV. The CDR3 covers 16 residues. The V segment lost 5 bases and the J segment 5 bases; nucleotides outside the gene matches: 10. The source of this sequence is an adult who received the AZD1222 COVID-19 vaccine. This chain uses TRBV11-2 with TRBJ1-4, with 8 bases aligning to TRBD1. The starting material was peripheral blood, obtained 28 days after the second AZD1222 dose. The CDR3 sequence is CASSPSSDRENEKLFF. CDR3 sequence (DNA): TGTGCCAGCAGCCCATCCTCGGACAGGGAGAATGAAAAACTGTTTTTT.